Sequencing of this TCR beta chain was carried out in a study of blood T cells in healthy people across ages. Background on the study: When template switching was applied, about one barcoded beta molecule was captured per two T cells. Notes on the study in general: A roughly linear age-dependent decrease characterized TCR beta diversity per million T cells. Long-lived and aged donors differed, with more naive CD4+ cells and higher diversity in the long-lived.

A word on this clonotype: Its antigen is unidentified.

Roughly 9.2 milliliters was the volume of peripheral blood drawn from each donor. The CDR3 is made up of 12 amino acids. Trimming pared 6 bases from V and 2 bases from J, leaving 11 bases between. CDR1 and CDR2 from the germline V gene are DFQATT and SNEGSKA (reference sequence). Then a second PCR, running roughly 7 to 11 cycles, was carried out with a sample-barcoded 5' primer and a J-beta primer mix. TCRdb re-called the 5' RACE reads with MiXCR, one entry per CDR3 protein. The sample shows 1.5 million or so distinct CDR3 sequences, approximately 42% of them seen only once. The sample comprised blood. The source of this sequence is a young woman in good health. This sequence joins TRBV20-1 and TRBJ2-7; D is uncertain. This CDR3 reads CSASTRTYEQYF. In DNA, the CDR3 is TGCAGTGCATCGACTCGTACCTACGAGCAGTACTTC.